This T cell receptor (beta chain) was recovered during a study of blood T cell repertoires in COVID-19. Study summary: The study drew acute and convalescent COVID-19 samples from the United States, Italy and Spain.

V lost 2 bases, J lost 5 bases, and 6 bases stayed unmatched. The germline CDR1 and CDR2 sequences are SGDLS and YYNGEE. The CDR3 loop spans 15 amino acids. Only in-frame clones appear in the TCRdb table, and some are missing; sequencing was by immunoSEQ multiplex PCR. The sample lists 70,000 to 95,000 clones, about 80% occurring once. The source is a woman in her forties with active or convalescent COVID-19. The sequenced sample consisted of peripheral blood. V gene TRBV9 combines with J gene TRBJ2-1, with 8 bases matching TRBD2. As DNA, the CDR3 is TGTGCCAGCAGCGTTGGCGGGGGGCCCAACAATGAGCAGTTCTTC. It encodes CASSVGGGPNNEQFF.